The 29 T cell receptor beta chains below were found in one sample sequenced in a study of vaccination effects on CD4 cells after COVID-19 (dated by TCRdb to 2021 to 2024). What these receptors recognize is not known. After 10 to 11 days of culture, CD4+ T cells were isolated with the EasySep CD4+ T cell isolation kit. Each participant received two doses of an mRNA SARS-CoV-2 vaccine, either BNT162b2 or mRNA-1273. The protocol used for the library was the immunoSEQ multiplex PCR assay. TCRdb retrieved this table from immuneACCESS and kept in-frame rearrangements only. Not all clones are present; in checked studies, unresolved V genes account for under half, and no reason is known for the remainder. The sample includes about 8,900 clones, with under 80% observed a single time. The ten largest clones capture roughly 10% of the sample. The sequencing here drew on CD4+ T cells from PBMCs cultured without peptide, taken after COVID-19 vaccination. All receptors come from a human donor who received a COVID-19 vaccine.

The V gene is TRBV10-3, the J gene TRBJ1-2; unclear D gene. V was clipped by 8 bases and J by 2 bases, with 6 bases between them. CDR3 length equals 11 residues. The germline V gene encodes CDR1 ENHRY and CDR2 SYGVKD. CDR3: CAIPDNYGYTF. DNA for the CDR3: TGTGCCATCCCGGACAACTATGGCTACACCTTC.

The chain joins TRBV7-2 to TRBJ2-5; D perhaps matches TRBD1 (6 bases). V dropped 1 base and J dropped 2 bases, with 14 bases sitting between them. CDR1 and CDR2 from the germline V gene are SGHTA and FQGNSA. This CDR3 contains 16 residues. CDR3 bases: TGTGCCAGCAGCTTAGTCATCAGGGGCCCTCAAGAGACCCAGTACTTC. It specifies CASSLVIRGPQETQYF.

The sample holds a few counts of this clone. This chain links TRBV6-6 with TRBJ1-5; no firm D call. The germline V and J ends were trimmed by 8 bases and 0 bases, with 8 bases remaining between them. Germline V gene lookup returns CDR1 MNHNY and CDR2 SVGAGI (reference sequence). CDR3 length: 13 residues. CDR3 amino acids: CASRQNSNQPQHF. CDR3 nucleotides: TGTGCCAGCCGGCAGAATAGCAATCAGCCCCAGCATTTT.

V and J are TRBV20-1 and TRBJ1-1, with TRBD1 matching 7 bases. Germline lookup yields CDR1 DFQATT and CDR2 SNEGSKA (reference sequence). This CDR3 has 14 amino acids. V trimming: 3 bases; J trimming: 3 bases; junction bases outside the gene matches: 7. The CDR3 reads CSASPRGVDTEAFF. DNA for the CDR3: TGCAGTGCTAGTCCCAGGGGGGTGGACACTGAAGCTTTCTTT.

CDR3 in amino acids: CASSLVLQGPGNTIYF. The CDR3 DNA reads as TGTGCCAGCAGCCTAGTACTACAGGGCCCTGGAAACACCATATATTTT. This chain links TRBV7-2 with TRBJ1-3; tentative D call: TRBD1 (6 bases). The V gene's germline CDR1 is SGHTA and CDR2 FQGNSA. Trimming shortened V by 5 bases and J by 2 bases, and 16 bases separated the two germline ends. The CDR3 has 16 amino acids. Using reference TRBV7-2 and TRBJ1-3 for the parts outside the CDR3, the full variable domain is GAGVSQSPSNKVTEKGKDVELRCDPISGHTALYWYRQSLGQGLEFLIYFQGNSAPDKSGLPSDRFSAERTGGSVSTLTIQRTQQEDSAVYLCASSLVLQGPGNTIYFGEGSWLTVV.

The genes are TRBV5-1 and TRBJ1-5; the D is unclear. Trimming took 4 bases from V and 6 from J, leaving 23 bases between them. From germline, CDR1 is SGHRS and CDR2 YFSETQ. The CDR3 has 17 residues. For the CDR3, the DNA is TGCGCCAGCAGCAATCTTCCGGGGTACGGGCAAGGTCAGCCCCAGCATTTT. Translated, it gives CASSNLPGYGQGQPQHF.

This CDR3 is CASSSARGYGYTF. As DNA, the CDR3 is TGTGCCAGCAGCTCAGCCCGGGGGTATGGCTACACCTTC. The chain carries TRBV7-9 and TRBJ1-2, with D perhaps TRBD1 (5 bases). With 4 bases removed from V and 5 bases from J, the gap between germline ends came to 11 bases. This CDR3 region has 13 residues. Germline V gene sequence: CDR1 SEHNR, CDR2 FQNEAQ (reference sequence). Full variable domain (remainder filled in from reference TRBV7-9 and TRBJ1-2): DTGVSQNPRHKITKRGQNVTFRCDPISEHNRLYWYRQTLGQGPEFLTYFQNEAQLEKSRLLSDRFSAERPKGSFSTLEIQRTEQGDSAMYLCASSSARGYGYTFGSGTRLTVV.

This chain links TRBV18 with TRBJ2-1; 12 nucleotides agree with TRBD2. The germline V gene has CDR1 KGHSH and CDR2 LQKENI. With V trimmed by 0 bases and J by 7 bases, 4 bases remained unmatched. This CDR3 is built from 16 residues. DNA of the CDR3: TGTGCCAGCTCACCACCATCTAGCGGGGGGGCAAATGAGCAGTTCTTC. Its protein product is CASSPPSSGGANEQFF. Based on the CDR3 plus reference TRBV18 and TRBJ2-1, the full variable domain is NAGVMQNPRHLVRRRGQEARLRCSPMKGHSHVYWYRQLPEEGLKFMVYLQKENIIDESGMPKERFSAEFPKEGPSILRIQQVVRGDSAAYFCASSPPSSGGANEQFFGPGTRLTVL.

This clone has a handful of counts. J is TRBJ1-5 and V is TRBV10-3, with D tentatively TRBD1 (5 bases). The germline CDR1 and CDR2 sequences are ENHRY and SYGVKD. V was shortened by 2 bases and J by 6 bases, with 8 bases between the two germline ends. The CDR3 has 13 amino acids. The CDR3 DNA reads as TGTGCCATCAGTGAGCCAGGGAGTCAGCCCCAGCATTTT. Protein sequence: CAISEPGSQPQHF.

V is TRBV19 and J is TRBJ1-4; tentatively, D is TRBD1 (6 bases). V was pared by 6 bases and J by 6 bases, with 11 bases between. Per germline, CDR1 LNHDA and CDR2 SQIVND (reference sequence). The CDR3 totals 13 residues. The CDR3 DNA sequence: TGTGCCAGTAGCACAGGGCTGGATGAAAAACTGTTTTTT. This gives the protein CASSTGLDEKLFF.

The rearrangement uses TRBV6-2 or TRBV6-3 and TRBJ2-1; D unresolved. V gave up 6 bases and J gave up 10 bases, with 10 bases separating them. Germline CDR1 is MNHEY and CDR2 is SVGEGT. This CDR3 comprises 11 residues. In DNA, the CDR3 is TGTGCCAGCAGCCGACGGTCGGAGCAGTTCTTC. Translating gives CASSRRSEQFF.

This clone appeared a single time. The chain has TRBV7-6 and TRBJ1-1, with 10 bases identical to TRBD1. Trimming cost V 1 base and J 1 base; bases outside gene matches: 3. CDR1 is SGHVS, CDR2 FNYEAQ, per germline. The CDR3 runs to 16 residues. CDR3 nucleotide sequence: TGTGCCAGCAGCTTAGGGGACAGGGGATGGAACACTGAAGCTTTCTTT. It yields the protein CASSLGDRGWNTEAFF.

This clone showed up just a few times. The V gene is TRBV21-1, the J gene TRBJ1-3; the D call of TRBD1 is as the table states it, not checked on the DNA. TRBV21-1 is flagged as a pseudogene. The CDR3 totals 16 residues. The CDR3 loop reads CASSTEGQGNGNTIYF. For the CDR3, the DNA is TGTGCCAGCAGCACCGAGGGACAGGGTAACGGAAACACCATATATTTT.

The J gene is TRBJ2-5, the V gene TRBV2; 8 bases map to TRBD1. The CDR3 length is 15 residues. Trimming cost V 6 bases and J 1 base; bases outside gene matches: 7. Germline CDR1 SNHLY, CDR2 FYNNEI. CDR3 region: CASSRTGGIQETQYF. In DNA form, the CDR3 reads TGTGCCAGCAGCCGTACAGGGGGAATCCAAGAGACCCAGTACTTC.

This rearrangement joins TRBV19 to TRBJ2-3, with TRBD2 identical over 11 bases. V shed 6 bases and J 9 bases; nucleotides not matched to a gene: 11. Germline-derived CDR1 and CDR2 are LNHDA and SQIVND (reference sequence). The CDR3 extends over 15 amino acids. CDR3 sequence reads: CASRPGLADGGTQYF. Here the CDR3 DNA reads TGTGCCAGTAGGCCGGGACTAGCGGACGGCGGAACGCAGTATTTT.

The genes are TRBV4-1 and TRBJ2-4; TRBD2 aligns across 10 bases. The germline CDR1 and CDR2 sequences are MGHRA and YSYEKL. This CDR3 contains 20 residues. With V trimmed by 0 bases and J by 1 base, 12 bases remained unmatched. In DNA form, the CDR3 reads TGCGCCAGCAGCCAAGATGGGGCCCCTGGACTAGCGGTTGCCAAAAACATTCAGTACTTC. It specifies CASSQDGAPGLAVAKNIQYF.

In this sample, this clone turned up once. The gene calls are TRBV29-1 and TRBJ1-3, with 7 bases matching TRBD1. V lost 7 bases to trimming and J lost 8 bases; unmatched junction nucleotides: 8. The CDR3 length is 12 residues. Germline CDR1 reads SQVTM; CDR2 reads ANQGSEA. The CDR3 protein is CSAGDSTYTIYF. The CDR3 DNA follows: TGCAGCGCCGGGGACAGCACGTACACCATATATTTT.

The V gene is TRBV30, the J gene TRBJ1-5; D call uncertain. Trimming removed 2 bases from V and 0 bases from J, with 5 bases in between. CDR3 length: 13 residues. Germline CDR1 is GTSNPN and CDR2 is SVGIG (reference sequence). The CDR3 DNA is TGTGCCTGGAGTCCTGTTAGCAATCAGCCCCAGCATTTT. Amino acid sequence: CAWSPVSNQPQHF.

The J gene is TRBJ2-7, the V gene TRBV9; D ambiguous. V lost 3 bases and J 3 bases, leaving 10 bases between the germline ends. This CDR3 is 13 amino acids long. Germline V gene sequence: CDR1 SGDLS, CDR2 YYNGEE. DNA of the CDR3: TGTGCCAGCAGCGCCAGACACGGCTACGAGCAGTACTTC. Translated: CASSARHGYEQYF.

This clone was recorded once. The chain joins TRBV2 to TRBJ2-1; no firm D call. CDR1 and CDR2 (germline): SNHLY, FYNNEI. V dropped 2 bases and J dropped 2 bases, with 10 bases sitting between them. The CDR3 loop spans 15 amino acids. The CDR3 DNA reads TGTGCCAGCAGTGAATTTGGCAGCCCCTACAATGAGCAGTTCTTC. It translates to CASSEFGSPYNEQFF.

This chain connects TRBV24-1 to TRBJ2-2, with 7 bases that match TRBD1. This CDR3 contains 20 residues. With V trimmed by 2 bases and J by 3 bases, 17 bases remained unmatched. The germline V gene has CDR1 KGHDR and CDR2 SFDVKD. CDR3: CATSDWDRPFLPKDTGELFF. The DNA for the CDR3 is TGTGCCACCAGTGATTGGGACAGACCCTTCTTACCGAAGGACACCGGGGAGCTGTTTTTT.

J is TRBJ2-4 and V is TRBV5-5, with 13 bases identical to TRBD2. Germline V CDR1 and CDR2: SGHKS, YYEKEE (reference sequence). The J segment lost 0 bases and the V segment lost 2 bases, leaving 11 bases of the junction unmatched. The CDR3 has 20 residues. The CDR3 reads CASSFRQLAGGYLAKNIQYF. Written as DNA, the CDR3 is TGTGCCAGCAGCTTCCGTCAACTAGCGGGAGGGTACCTAGCCAAAAACATTCAGTACTTC. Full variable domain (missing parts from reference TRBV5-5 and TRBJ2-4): DAGVTQSPTHLIKTRGQQVTLRCSPISGHKSVSWYQQVLGQGPQFIFQYYEKEERGRGNFPDRFSARQFPNYSSELNVNALLLGDSALYLCASSFRQLAGGYLAKNIQYFGAGTRLSVL.

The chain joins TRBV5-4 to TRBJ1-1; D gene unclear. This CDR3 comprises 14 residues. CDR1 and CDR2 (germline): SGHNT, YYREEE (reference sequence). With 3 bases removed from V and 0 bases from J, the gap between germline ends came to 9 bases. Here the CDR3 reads CASSSGQMNTEAFF. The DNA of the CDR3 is TGTGCCAGCAGCTCGGGCCAGATGAACACTGAAGCTTTCTTT.

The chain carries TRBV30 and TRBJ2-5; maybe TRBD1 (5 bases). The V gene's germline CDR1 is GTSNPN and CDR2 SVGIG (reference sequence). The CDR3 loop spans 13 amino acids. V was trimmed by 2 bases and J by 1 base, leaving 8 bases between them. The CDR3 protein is CAWSQGLQETQYF. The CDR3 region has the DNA TGTGCCTGGAGTCAGGGTCTCCAAGAGACCCAGTACTTC.

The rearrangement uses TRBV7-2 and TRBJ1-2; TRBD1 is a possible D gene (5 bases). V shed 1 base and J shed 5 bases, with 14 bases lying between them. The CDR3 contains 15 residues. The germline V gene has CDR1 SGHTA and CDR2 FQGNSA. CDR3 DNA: TGTGCCAGCAGCTTAGGGACCAGGGACGGGTATGGCTACACCTTC. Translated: CASSLGTRDGYGYTF.

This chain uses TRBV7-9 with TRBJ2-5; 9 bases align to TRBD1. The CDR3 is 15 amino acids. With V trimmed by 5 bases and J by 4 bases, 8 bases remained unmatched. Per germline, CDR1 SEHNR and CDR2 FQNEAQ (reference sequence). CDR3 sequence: CASSPKETGGETQYF. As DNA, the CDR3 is TGTGCCAGCAGCCCAAAAGAGACAGGGGGAGAGACCCAGTACTTC.

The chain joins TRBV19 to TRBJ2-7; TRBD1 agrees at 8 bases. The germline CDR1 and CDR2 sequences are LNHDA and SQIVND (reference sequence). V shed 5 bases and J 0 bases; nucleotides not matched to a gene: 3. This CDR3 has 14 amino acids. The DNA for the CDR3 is TGTGCCAGTAGTCGGACAGGGTCCTCCTACGAGCAGTACTTC. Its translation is CASSRTGSSYEQYF.

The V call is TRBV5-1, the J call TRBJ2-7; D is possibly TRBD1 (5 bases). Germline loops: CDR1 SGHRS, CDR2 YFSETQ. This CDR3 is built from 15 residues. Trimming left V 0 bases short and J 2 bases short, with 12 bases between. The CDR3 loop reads CASSLEIQEPYEQYF. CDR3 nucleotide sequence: TGCGCCAGCAGCTTGGAAATACAGGAGCCCTACGAGCAGTACTTC.

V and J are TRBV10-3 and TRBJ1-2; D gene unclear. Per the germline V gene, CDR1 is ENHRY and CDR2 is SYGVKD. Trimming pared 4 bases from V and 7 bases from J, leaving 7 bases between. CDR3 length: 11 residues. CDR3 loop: CAISGGSGYTF. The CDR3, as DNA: TGTGCCATCAGTGGGGGAAGTGGCTACACCTTC.